The clone carrying this T cell receptor (beta chain) was found a few times. The antigen is not known. These data come from a study of identical twins. TCRdb reanalysed the 5' RACE reads using MiXCR and keeps one entry per CDR3 protein. The repertoire holds fewer than 650,000 distinct CDR3 sequences, just over 7% seen once, with roughly 1.6% in the top ten. J gave up 0 bases and V 5 bases, and 6 bases lay outside the gene matches. CDR1 is SGHDN, CDR2 FVKESK, per germline. The CDR3 is 16 amino acids. The study, taken as a whole, reports: Cross-sectional statistics, not tracking of the same donors, supported the conclusions. Fewer insertions marked abundant cord blood beta clonotypes; young adult naive trended weakly, memory not at all.

A further study also used this sample, focusing on yellow fever vaccine responses in identical twins.

The sequence was obtained from a woman between 18 and 29 years old in good health. Specimen: PBMCs. This sequence joins TRBV14 and TRBJ2-7; 11 bases agree with TRBD2. CDR3: CASSKRTSGFSYEQYF. CDR3 bases: TGTGCCAGCAGCAAACGGACTAGCGGGTTCTCCTACGAGCAGTACTTC.